The T cell receptor (beta chain) described here comes from a study of technical replicates of blood from a few donors. Deletions cut 2 bases from V and 4 bases from J, with 13 bases between. The CDR3 is made up of 15 amino acids. CDR1 is ENHRY, CDR2 SYGVKD, per germline. Sequenced by immunoSEQ multiplex PCR; TCRdb stores in-frame clones only, minus some. The sample gives roughly 97,000 clones, roughly 96% of which show up once; about 0.38% is in the top ten. This sequence was found in a human donor in good health. The sequenced material came from T cells isolated from PBMCs. The rearrangement links TRBV10-3 to TRBJ2-3, with D perhaps matching TRBD2 (6 bases). CDR3 nucleotide sequence: TGTGCCATCAGTGAGGGAGGGTCCGGGGCAGATACGCAGTATTTT. Its translation: CAISEGGSGADTQYF.